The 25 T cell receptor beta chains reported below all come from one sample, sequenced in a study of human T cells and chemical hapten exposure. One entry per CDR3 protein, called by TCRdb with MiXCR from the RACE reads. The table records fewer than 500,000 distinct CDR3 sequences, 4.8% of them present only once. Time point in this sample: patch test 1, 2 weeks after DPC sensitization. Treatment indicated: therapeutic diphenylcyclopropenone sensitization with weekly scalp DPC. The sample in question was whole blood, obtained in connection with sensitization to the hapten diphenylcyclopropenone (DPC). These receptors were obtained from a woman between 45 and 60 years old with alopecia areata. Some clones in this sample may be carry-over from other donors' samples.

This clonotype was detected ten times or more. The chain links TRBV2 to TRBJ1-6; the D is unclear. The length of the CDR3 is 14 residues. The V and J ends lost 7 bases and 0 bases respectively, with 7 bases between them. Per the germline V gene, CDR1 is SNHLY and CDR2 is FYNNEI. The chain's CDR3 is CASMENSYNSPLHF. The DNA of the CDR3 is TGTGCCAGCATGGAGAACTCCTATAATTCACCCCTCCACTTT.

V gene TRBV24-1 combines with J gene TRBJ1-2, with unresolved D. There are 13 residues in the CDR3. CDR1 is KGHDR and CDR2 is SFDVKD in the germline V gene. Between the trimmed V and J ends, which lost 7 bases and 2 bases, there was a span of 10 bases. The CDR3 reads CATSEHENYGYTF. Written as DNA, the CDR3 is TGTGCCACCAGCGAACATGAGAACTATGGCTACACCTTC.

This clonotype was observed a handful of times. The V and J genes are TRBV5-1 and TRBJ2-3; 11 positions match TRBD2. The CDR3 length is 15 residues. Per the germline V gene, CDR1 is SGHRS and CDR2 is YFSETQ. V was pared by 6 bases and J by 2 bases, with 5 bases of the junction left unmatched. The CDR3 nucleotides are TGCGCCAGCACTGGACTAGCGGGCTTCACAGATACGCAGTATTTT. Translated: CASTGLAGFTDTQYF. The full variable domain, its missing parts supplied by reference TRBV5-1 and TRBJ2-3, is KAGVTQTPRYLIKTRGQQVTLSCSPISGHRSVSWYQQTPGQGLQFLFEYFSETQRNKGNFPGRFSGRQFSNSRSEMNVSTLELGDSALYLCASTGLAGFTDTQYFGPGTRLTVL.

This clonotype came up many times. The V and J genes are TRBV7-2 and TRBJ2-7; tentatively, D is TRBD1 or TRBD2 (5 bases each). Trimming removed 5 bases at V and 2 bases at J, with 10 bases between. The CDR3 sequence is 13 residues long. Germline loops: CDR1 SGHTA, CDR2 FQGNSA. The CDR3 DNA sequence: TGTGCCAGCAGCGGGGGACGGCCCTACGAGCAGTACTTC. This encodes CASSGGRPYEQYF. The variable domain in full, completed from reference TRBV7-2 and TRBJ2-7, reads GAGVSQSPSNKVTEKGKDVELRCDPISGHTALYWYRQSLGQGLEFLIYFQGNSAPDKSGLPSDRFSAERTGGSVSTLTIQRTQQEDSAVYLCASSGGRPYEQYFGPGTRLTVT.

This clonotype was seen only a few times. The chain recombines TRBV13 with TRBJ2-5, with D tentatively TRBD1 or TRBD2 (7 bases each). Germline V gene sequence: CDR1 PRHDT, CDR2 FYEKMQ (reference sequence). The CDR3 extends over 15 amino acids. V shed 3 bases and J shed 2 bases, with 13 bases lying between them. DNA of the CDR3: TGTGCCAGCAGCTTCACAGGGGAGGGTCAAGAGACCCAGTACTTC. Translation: CASSFTGEGQETQYF.

The DNA of the CDR3 is TGTGCCAGCAGGCCGACTAGCGGGCGACTAGGCGAGCAGTACTTC. Residues: CASRPTSGRLGEQYF. V and J are TRBV7-2 and TRBJ2-7; 10 nucleotides match TRBD2. This CDR3 has 15 residues. CDR1 is SGHTA, CDR2 FQGNSA, per germline. Losses at the gene ends were 6 bases for V and 6 bases for J; bases not matched to a gene: 11.

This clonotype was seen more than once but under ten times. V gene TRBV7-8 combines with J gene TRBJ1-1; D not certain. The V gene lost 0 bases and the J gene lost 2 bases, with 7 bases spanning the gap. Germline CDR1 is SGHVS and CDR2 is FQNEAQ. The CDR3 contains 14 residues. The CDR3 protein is CASSLAGYNTEAFF. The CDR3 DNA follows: TGTGCCAGCAGCTTAGCAGGGTATAACACTGAAGCTTTCTTT.

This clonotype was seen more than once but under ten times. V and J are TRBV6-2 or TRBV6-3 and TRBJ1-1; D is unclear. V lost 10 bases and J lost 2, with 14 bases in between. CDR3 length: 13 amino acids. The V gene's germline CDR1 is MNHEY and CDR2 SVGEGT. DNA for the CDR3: TGTGCCACCCATTGGGATCTTAACACTGAAGCTTTCTTT. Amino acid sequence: CATHWDLNTEAFF.

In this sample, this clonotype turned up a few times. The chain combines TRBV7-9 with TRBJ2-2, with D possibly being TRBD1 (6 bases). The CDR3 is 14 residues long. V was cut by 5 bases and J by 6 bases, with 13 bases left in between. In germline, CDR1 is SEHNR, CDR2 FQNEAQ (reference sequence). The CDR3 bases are TGTGCCAGCAGCCCCGAAACAGGGTCCGGGGAGCTGTTTTTT. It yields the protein CASSPETGSGELFF.

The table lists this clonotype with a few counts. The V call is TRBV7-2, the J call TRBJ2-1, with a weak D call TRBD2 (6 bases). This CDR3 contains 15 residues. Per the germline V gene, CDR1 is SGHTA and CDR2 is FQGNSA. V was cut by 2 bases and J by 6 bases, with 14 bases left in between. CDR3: CASSLPLGTRNEQFF. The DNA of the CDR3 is TGTGCCAGCAGCTTACCCCTTGGGACTCGCAATGAGCAGTTCTTC.

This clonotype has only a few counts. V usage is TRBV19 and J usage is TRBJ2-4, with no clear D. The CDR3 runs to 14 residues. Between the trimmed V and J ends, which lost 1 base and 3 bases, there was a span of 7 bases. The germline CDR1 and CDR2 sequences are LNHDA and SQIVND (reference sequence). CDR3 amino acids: CASSIGTFKNIQYF. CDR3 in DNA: TGTGCCAGTAGTATAGGAACTTTCAAAAACATTCAGTACTTC.

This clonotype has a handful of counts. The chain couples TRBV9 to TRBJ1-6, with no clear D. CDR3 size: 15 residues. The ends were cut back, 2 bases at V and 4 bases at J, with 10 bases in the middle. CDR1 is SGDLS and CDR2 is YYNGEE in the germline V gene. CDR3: CASSVLQSYNSPLHF. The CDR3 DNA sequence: TGTGCCAGCAGCGTCCTACAGAGTTATAATTCACCCCTCCACTTT.

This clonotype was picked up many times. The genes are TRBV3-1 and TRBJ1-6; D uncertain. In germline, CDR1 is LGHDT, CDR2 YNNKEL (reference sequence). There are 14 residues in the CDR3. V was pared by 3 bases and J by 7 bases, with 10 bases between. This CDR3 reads CASSHGTANSPLHF. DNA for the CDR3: TGTGCCAGCAGCCACGGAACGGCGAATTCACCCCTCCACTTT.

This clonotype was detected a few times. The CDR3 sequence: CASIRTENQPQHF. For the CDR3, the DNA is TGTGCCAGCATTCGGACAGAAAATCAGCCCCAGCATTTT. The chain joins TRBV12-3 or TRBV12-4 to TRBJ1-5, with D possibly TRBD1 on 6 matching bases. The CDR3 is 13 amino acids. Trimming pared 7 bases from V and 4 bases from J, leaving 11 bases between.

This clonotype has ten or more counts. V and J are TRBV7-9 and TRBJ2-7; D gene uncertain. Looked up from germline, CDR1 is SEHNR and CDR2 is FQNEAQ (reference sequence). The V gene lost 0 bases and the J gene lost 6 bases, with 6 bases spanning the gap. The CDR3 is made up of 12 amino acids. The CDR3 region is CASSLAGFEQYF. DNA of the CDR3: TGTGCCAGCAGCTTAGCAGGGTTCGAGCAGTACTTC.

The CDR3 region has the DNA TGTGCCAGCAGCCATGGCAGGGGGAGGAAGCATTGGGACGAAGATACGCAGTATTTT. Its protein is CASSHGRGRKHWDEDTQYF. The chain joins TRBV7-9 to TRBJ2-3, with D perhaps TRBD1 (7 bases). Deletions cut 5 bases from V and 5 bases from J, with 29 bases between. The CDR3 length is 19 residues. CDR1 is SEHNR and CDR2 is FQNEAQ in the germline V gene (reference sequence).

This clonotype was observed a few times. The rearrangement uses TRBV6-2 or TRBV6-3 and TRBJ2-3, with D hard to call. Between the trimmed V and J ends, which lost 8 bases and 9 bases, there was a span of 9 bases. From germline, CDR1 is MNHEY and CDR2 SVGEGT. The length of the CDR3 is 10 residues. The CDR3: CASGTVTQYF. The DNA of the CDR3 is TGTGCCAGCGGTACAGTCACGCAGTATTTT.

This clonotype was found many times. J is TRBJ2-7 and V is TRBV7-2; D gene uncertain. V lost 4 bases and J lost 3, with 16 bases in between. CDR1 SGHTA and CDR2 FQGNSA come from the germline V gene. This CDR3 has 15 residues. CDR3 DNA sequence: TGTGCCAGCAGCTCCCCGGCCAAATCTCTCTACGAGCAGTACTTC. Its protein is CASSSPAKSLYEQYF.

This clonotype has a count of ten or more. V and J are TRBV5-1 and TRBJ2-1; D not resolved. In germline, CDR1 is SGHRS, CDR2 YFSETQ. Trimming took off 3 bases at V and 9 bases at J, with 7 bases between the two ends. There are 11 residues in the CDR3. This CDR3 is CASSWGGEQFF. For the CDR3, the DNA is TGCGCCAGCAGCTGGGGTGGTGAGCAGTTCTTC.

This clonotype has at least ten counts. The CDR3, as DNA: TGTGCCAGCAGCCAAGACGGGAGGCCCGTAAACATTCAGTACTTC. Protein sequence: CASSQDGRPVNIQYF. The V and J genes are TRBV14 and TRBJ2-4; 7 bases map to TRBD2. The CDR3 is 15 residues long. Looked up from germline, CDR1 is SGHDN and CDR2 is FVKESK. The trim removed 0 bases at V and 6 bases at J, leaving 5 bases unmatched.

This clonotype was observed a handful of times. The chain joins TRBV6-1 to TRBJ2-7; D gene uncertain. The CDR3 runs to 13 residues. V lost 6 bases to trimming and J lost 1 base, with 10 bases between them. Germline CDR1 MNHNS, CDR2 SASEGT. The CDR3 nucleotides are TGTGCCAGCAGCCCGGTCTCTTCCTACGAGCAGTACTTC. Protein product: CASSPVSSYEQYF.

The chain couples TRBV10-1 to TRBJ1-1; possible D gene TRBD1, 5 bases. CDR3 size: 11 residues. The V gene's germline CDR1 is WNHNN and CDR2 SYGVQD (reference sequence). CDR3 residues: CATQEGTEAFF. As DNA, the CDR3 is TGCGCAACGCAAGAGGGGACTGAAGCTTTCTTT.

CDR3 amino acids: CASSPGGLAVVEEQFF. The CDR3 DNA reads TGTGCCAGCAGCCCCGGGGGACTAGCGGTTGTAGAGGAGCAGTTCTTC. The chain recombines TRBV7-8 with TRBJ2-1; TRBD2 agrees at 11 bases. Trimming took 5 bases from V and 10 from J; bases not matched to a gene: 13. Germline values: CDR1 SGHVS, CDR2 FQNEAQ. The CDR3 runs 16 residues.

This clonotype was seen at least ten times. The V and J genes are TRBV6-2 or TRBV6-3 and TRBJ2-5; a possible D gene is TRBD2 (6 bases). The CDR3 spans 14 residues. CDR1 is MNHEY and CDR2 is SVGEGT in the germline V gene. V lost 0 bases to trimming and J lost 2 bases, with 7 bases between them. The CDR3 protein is CASSYSGTQETQYF. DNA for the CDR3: TGTGCCAGCAGTTACTCCGGGACTCAAGAGACCCAGTACTTC.

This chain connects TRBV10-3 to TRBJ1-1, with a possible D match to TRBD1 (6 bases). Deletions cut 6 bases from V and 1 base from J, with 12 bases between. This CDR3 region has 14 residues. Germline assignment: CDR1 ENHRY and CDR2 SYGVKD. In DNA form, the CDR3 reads TGTGCCATCAGCCCGACAGGCTGGAACACTGAAGCTTTCTTT. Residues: CAISPTGWNTEAFF.